This TCR beta chain was obtained from a study of cytomegalovirus exposure and HLA in healthy donors. Trimming shortened V by 4 bases and J by 5 bases, and 7 bases separated the two germline ends. CDR3 length: 12 residues. Germline lookup yields CDR1 MGHRA and CDR2 YSYEKL. PCR was performed using 60 Vbeta and 13 Jbeta primers. Measured with immunoSEQ multiplex PCR; TCRdb has only the in-frame clones, and not every one. The profile shows roughly 100,000 clones, roughly 76% of them singletons. The rearrangement joins TRBV4-1 to TRBJ2-3; D is possibly TRBD2 (5 bases). The sample taken for sequencing was PBMCs. The receptor was isolated from a woman aged 55-69 years in good health and CMV-seropositive. CDR3: CASSLGGDTQYF. Here the CDR3 DNA reads TGCGCCAGCAGCCTAGGAGGAGATACGCAGTATTTT.